One and the same sample provided the 8 T cell receptor beta chains below, sequenced in a study of blood T cell repertoires in COVID-19. The protocol was immunoSEQ multiplex PCR, while the TCRdb copy is restricted to in-frame clones and leaves out a portion. The sample yields approximately 250,000 clones, over 90% seen once. Sequencing was done on a sample of peripheral blood. The receptors were gathered from a man aged 30 to 45 with COVID-19, enrolled during active disease.

This sequence joins TRBV3-1 (or the pseudogene TRBV3-2) and TRBJ1-5, with a possible D match to TRBD1 (6 bases). The V end was cut by 0 bases, the J end by 0 bases, with 15 bases between. Germline V CDR1 and CDR2: LGHDT, YNNKEL (reference sequence). CDR3 length: 18 residues. The CDR3 coding sequence is TGTGCCAGCAGCCAAGACCCGCCGGGGGGGCTTAGCAATCAGCCCCAGCATTTT. This sequence encodes CASSQDPPGGLSNQPQHF.

This chain uses TRBV7-3 with TRBJ2-5; the match to TRBD2 covers 9 bases. The CDR3 sequence is 16 residues long. V was pared by 5 bases and J by 5 bases, with 12 bases of the junction left unmatched. The germline V gene encodes CDR1 SGHTA and CDR2 FQGTGA. CDR3 amino acids: CASSPTGGGAGETQYF. CDR3 sequence (DNA): TGTGCCAGCAGCCCCACCGGCGGGGGGGCCGGTGAGACCCAGTACTTC.

The rearrangement uses TRBV24-1 and TRBJ1-5; 7 bases map to TRBD1. The CDR3 has 15 residues. The V and J ends lost 4 bases and 2 bases, in that order; junction bases with no gene match: 4. In germline, CDR1 is KGHDR, CDR2 SFDVKD. The CDR3 nucleotides read TGTGCCACCAGTGACGCAGGGGGTGGCAATCAGCCCCAGCATTTT. This encodes CATSDAGGGNQPQHF.

The chain's CDR3 is CASSLVPGMNTEAFF. Here the CDR3 DNA reads TGCGCCAGCAGCTTGGTTCCAGGCATGAACACTGAAGCTTTCTTT. The chain recombines TRBV5-1 with TRBJ1-1, with D hard to call. V dropped 0 bases and J dropped 0 bases, with 9 bases sitting between them. The CDR3 extends over 15 amino acids. Germline lookup yields CDR1 SGHRS and CDR2 YFSETQ.

The J gene is TRBJ1-5, the V gene TRBV7-3; tentative D call: TRBD1 (6 bases). This CDR3 spans 13 amino acids. Looked up from germline, CDR1 is SGHTA and CDR2 is FQGTGA. Trimming cost V 6 bases and J 7 bases, with 13 bases left between them. The CDR3 sequence is CASSQDSRQPQHF. In DNA form, the CDR3 reads TGTGCCAGCAGTCAGGACAGTAGGCAGCCCCAGCATTTT.

This chain joins TRBV7-6 and TRBJ1-1; D is undetermined. The CDR3 is 15 residues long. CDR1 and CDR2 (germline): SGHVS, FNYEAQ. The V end was cut by 5 bases, the J end by 2 bases, with 15 bases between. The CDR3 protein is CASSPSPYRNTEAFF. CDR3 coding DNA: TGTGCCAGCAGCCCAAGCCCATACCGAAACACTGAAGCTTTCTTT.

This rearrangement joins TRBV30 to TRBJ2-3, with 11 positions matching TRBD2. This CDR3 is built from 17 residues. Germline V gives CDR1 GTSNPN, CDR2 SVGIG (reference sequence). V lost 3 bases, J lost 5 bases, and 13 bases stayed unmatched. This CDR3 reads CAWRLPLAGGPGDTQYF. For the CDR3, the DNA is TGTGCCTGGAGACTCCCCTTAGCGGGGGGGCCGGGAGATACGCAGTATTTT.

This chain uses TRBV24-1 with TRBJ2-3; maybe TRBD1 (6 bases). From germline, CDR1 is KGHDR and CDR2 SFDVKD. With 3 bases removed from V and 4 bases from J, the gap between germline ends came to 13 bases. The CDR3 sequence is 15 residues long. DNA for the CDR3: TGTGCCACCAGTGATGACAGGACCGACGCAGATACGCAGTATTTT. Protein sequence: CATSDDRTDADTQYF.